Ten or more counts support the clone carrying this T cell receptor beta chain. Amplification targeted TCR beta CDR3 regions from RNA transcripts. The HTBI primer set drove a first-round RT-PCR of the TCR CDR3. TCRdb itself ran the multiplex PCR reads through MiXCR, one entry per CDR3 protein. Among 300,000 to 450,000 distinct CDR3 sequences listed, under 15% were seen once. The sample comes from a study of T cells in Graves' hyperthyroidism and ophthalmopathy. Germline CDR1 and CDR2: SGHAT and FQNNGV. The CDR3 length is 14 residues. V shed 5 bases and J shed 10 bases, with 17 bases lying between them. Sequencing was performed on blood. The chain joins TRBV11-2 to TRBJ1-4, with D uncertain. This clonotype originated in a woman younger than 35 with Graves' hyperthyroidism. This CDR3 is CASSPLFYGGKLFF. CDR3 nucleotides: TGTGCCAGCAGCCCTCTATTTTACGGTGGAAAACTGTTTTTT. Filled out from reference TRBV11-2 and TRBJ1-4, the complete variable domain reads EAGVAQSPRYKIIEKRQSVAFWCNPISGHATLYWYQQILGQGPKLLIQFQNNGVVDDSQLPKDRFSAERLKGVDSTLKIQPAKLEDSAVYLCASSPLFYGGKLFFGSGTQLSVL.